These 27 T cell receptor beta chains share one sample of origin, sequenced in a study of T cell repertoires in cytomegalovirus infection. MiXCR, run by TCRdb on the reads, gives a single entry per CDR3 protein. The sample holds tens of thousands of distinct CDR3 sequences, around half seen once. These receptors' antigens are unknown. Sequenced material: CD8+ T cells from cultured PBMCs, taken from culture after CMV antigen stimulation. All receptors come from a human donor in good health (CMV status not recorded). Some clones in this sample may be carry-over from other donors' samples.

The chain has TRBV28 and TRBJ2-7; 10 bases line up with TRBD1. The CDR3 is 17 amino acids. J gave up 3 bases and V 3 bases, and 11 bases lay outside the gene matches. The germline gives CDR1 MDHEN, CDR2 SYDVKM. CDR3 region: CASSFLPPRDRGYEQYF. CDR3 bases: TGTGCCAGCAGTTTCCTCCCCCCGCGGGACAGGGGCTACGAGCAGTACTTC. Based on the CDR3 plus reference TRBV28 and TRBJ2-7, the full variable domain is DVKVTQSSRYLVKRTGEKVFLECVQDMDHENMFWYRQDPGLGLRLIYFSYDVKMKEKGDIPEGYSVSREKKERFSLILESASTNQTSMYLCASSFLPPRDRGYEQYFGPGTRLTVT.

The CDR3 spells CATSKHTQGSQPQHF. DNA for the CDR3: TGTGCCACCAGCAAACATACACAGGGATCTCAGCCCCAGCATTTT. The rearrangement joins TRBV15 to TRBJ1-5; the D gene is possibly TRBD1 (6 bases). Germline V gene lookup returns CDR1 LNHNV and CDR2 YYDKDF (reference sequence). The CDR3 sequence is 15 residues long. The V end was cut by 4 bases, the J end by 6 bases, with 16 bases between.

This chain uses TRBV4-2 with TRBJ2-2; possible D gene TRBD2, 5 bases. The germline gives CDR1 LGHNA, CDR2 YNFKEQ. The CDR3 totals 13 residues. Trimming took off 0 bases at V and 6 bases at J, with 5 bases between the two ends. CDR3 amino acids: CASSQDGAGELFF. The DNA of the CDR3 is TGTGCCAGCAGCCAAGACGGGGCCGGGGAGCTGTTTTTT.

V is TRBV10-3 and J is TRBJ1-2, with 9 bases fitting TRBD1. There are 15 residues in the CDR3. Germline assignment: CDR1 ENHRY and CDR2 SYGVKD. V dropped 5 bases and J dropped 3; count of bases not matched to a gene: 7. CDR3 nucleotide sequence: TGTGCCATCAGTCCAGGACAGGGGCGCTACTATGGCTACACCTTC. Encoded protein: CAISPGQGRYYGYTF.

The chain is built from TRBV19 and TRBJ1-2; the D is unclear. Germline CDR1 and CDR2: LNHDA and SQIVND (reference sequence). The CDR3 consists of 14 residues. The germline V and J ends were trimmed by 5 bases and 6 bases, with 16 bases remaining between them. The CDR3 loop is CASSPIYAEDGYTF. DNA for the CDR3: TGTGCCAGTAGTCCAATTTATGCAGAAGATGGCTACACCTTC.

The genes are TRBV5-4 and TRBJ2-7; 12 nucleotides agree with TRBD2. This CDR3 is 15 amino acids long. The trim removed 5 bases at V and 4 bases at J, leaving 7 bases unmatched. Germline V lookup: CDR1 SGHNT, CDR2 YYREEE (reference sequence). CDR3 region: CASSSRLAGVYEQYF. The CDR3 DNA reads TGTGCCAGCAGTTCGCGACTAGCGGGAGTTTACGAGCAGTACTTC.

The chain is built from TRBV19 and TRBJ2-7; 12 bases align to TRBD2. The junction had 7 bases not matched to a gene; V was cut back by 1 base and J by 3 bases. This CDR3 contains 17 residues. Germline V gene data show CDR1 as LNHDA and CDR2 as SQIVND (reference sequence). CDR3 in DNA: TGTGCCAGTAGTATAGGGTCCGGACTAGCGGGGCTCTACGAGCAGTACTTC. It encodes CASSIGSGLAGLYEQYF.

This clonotype appeared a few times. The CDR3 loop is CASRTSGRATGELFF. The CDR3 region has the DNA TGTGCCAGCAGAACTAGCGGGAGGGCGACCGGGGAGCTGTTTTTT. The chain uses TRBV6-6 and TRBJ2-2; TRBD2 matches 13 bases. J lost 5 bases, V lost 6 bases, and 3 bases had no gene match. This CDR3 has 15 amino acids. Germline CDR1 reads MNHNY; CDR2 reads SVGAGI (reference sequence).

This clonotype occurred a few times. This rearrangement joins TRBV7-3 to TRBJ2-5; a possible D gene is TRBD2 (6 bases). V lost 1 base, J lost 4 bases, and 7 bases lay in between. Germline loops: CDR1 SGHTA, CDR2 FQGTGA. The CDR3 has 13 residues. DNA of the CDR3: TGTGCCAGCAGCTTAATGGGAGGAGAGACCCAGTACTTC. Its translation: CASSLMGGETQYF.

The rearrangement uses TRBV4-1 and TRBJ2-1; 9 bases match TRBD2. CDR1 and CDR2 from the germline V gene are MGHRA and YSYEKL. There are 15 residues in the CDR3. The J segment lost 6 bases and the V segment lost 3 bases, leaving 6 bases of the junction unmatched. CDR3 amino acids: CASSQIAGEGNEQFF. The CDR3 region has the DNA TGCGCCAGCAGCCAGATAGCGGGGGAAGGCAATGAGCAGTTCTTC.

This chain connects TRBV6-1 to TRBJ2-7, with TRBD2 matching 7 bases. V lost 1 base to trimming and J lost 3 bases; unmatched junction nucleotides: 12. From germline, CDR1 is MNHNS and CDR2 SASEGT. CDR3 length: 17 residues. CDR3 loop: CASSEVASGVTGYEQYF. In DNA, the CDR3 is TGTGCCAGCAGTGAAGTGGCTAGCGGAGTAACCGGCTACGAGCAGTACTTC.

The chain couples TRBV6-2 or TRBV6-3 to TRBJ2-7; TRBD2 agrees at 7 bases. The CDR3 is made up of 14 amino acids. V was pared by 6 bases and J by 4 bases, with 9 bases of the junction left unmatched. Germline V CDR1 and CDR2: MNHEY, SVGEGT. In DNA, the CDR3 is TGTGCCAGCAGGCTGAGCGGGATTAAATACGAGCAGTACTTC. It yields the protein CASRLSGIKYEQYF.

This clonotype turned up a few times. This chain joins TRBV4-2 and TRBJ2-3; TRBD2 agrees at 8 bases. Germline CDR1 reads LGHNA; CDR2 reads YNFKEQ. V trimming: 3 bases; J trimming: 3 bases; junction bases outside the gene matches: 11. This CDR3 has 17 amino acids. CDR3 sequence: CASSHEWAGGSTDTQYF. The CDR3, as DNA: TGTGCCAGCAGCCACGAATGGGCGGGAGGTTCTACAGATACGCAGTATTTT.

This clonotype was found many times. The gene calls are TRBV7-2 and TRBJ1-1, with D uncertain. Trimming pared 2 bases from V and 1 base from J, leaving 8 bases between. CDR1 is SGHTA, CDR2 FQGNSA, per germline. This CDR3 contains 14 residues. In DNA, the CDR3 is TGTGCCAGCAGCTTATCCTGGGCGAACACTGAAGCTTTCTTT. Protein sequence: CASSLSWANTEAFF.

The chain uses TRBV7-9 and TRBJ2-7; D call uncertain. The CDR3 extends over 15 amino acids. The V gene lost 4 bases and the J gene lost 1 base, with 14 bases spanning the gap. In germline, CDR1 is SEHNR, CDR2 FQNEAQ (reference sequence). Here the CDR3 DNA reads TGTGCCAGCAGCTCGGCCAGGTCTTCTTCCTACGAGCAGTACTTC. It encodes CASSSARSSSYEQYF. Full variable domain (outside the CDR3, taken from reference TRBV7-9 and TRBJ2-7): DTGVSQNPRHKITKRGQNVTFRCDPISEHNRLYWYRQTLGQGPEFLTYFQNEAQLEKSRLLSDRFSAERPKGSFSTLEIQRTEQGDSAMYLCASSSARSSSYEQYFGPGTRLTVT.

This clonotype was counted only a few times. The chain uses TRBV7-9 and TRBJ2-3; D unclear. Per the germline V gene, CDR1 is SEHNR and CDR2 is FQNEAQ (reference sequence). CDR3 length: 15 amino acids. The V gene lost 0 bases and the J gene lost 6 bases, with 13 bases spanning the gap. CDR3 loop: CASSLAPTGLDTQYF. CDR3 DNA: TGTGCCAGCAGCTTAGCCCCCACGGGTTTGGATACGCAGTATTTT. The full variable domain, completed using reference TRBV7-9 and TRBJ2-3, is DTGVSQNPRHKITKRGQNVTFRCDPISEHNRLYWYRQTLGQGPEFLTYFQNEAQLEKSRLLSDRFSAERPKGSFSTLEIQRTEQGDSAMYLCASSLAPTGLDTQYFGPGTRLTVL.

This clonotype showed up just a few times. The chain couples TRBV4-2 to TRBJ2-2; no clear D. Trimming cost V 0 bases and J 1 base, with 9 bases left between them. This CDR3 comprises 16 residues. The germline V gene has CDR1 LGHNA and CDR2 YNFKEQ. The CDR3 nucleotides are TGTGCCAGCAGCCAAGATTGGGCGATGAACACCGGGGAGCTGTTTTTT. It encodes CASSQDWAMNTGELFF.

This rearrangement joins TRBV9 to TRBJ1-1, with D perhaps matching TRBD1 (6 bases). V gave up 4 bases and J gave up 4 bases, with 14 bases separating them. This CDR3 has 14 amino acids. The germline gives CDR1 SGDLS, CDR2 YYNGEE. CDR3 DNA sequence: TGTGCCAGCAGCATCGACAGGATAAGCACTGAAGCTTTCTTT. Encoded protein: CASSIDRISTEAFF.

This clonotype was observed a handful of times. The chain links TRBV19 to TRBJ2-2; a weak D match, TRBD2 (6 bases). This CDR3 is built from 16 residues. CDR1 and CDR2 (germline): LNHDA, SQIVND (reference sequence). Trimming pared 6 bases from V and 0 bases from J, leaving 14 bases between. In nucleotides, the CDR3 is TGTGCCAGTAGACCTACTAGCTTCGCGAACACCGGGGAGCTGTTTTTT. Protein product: CASRPTSFANTGELFF.

The chain is built from TRBV19 and TRBJ1-1; D is perhaps TRBD1 (5 bases). Per the germline V gene, CDR1 is LNHDA and CDR2 is SQIVND (reference sequence). Trimming took 10 bases from V and 10 from J, leaving 37 bases between them. The CDR3 has 18 residues. CDR3 in DNA: TGTGCCACAAGCAGATCCTGGACAACCGGGCCCACGGTTCCTGGAGCTTTCTTT. Protein sequence: CATSRSWTTGPTVPGAFF. Complete variable domain (other parts from reference TRBV19 and TRBJ1-1): DGGITQSPKYLFRKEGQNVTLSCEQNLNHDAMYWYRQDPGQGLRLIYYSQIVNDFQKGDIAEGYSVSREKKESFPLTVTSAQKNPTAFYLCATSRSWTTGPTVPGAFFGQGTRLTVV.

The sample holds a few counts of this clonotype. CDR3: CASTREFDEQYF. CDR3 bases: TGTGCCAGCACCCGGGAGTTCGACGAGCAGTACTTC. This sequence joins TRBV6-1 and TRBJ2-7; weak D call: TRBD2 (6 bases). This CDR3 is 12 amino acids long. Germline V gene data show CDR1 as MNHNS and CDR2 as SASEGT. The ends were cut back, 7 bases at V and 5 bases at J, with 12 bases in the middle.

This clonotype was detected only a few times. The chain recombines TRBV18 with TRBJ2-5; D might be TRBD2 (6 bases). The V end was cut by 4 bases, the J end by 2 bases, with 17 bases between. CDR1 is KGHSH and CDR2 is LQKENI in the germline V gene. The CDR3 is 16 residues long. The CDR3 sequence: CASSLETRGLQETQYF. The CDR3 DNA reads as TGTGCCAGCTCACTCGAGACGCGGGGCCTACAAGAGACCCAGTACTTC.

The sample holds a few counts of this clonotype. The chain employs TRBV6-1 and TRBJ1-2; D not certain. There are 16 residues in the CDR3. Germline V gene sequence: CDR1 MNHNS, CDR2 SASEGT. The V and J ends lost 6 bases and 2 bases respectively, with 19 bases between them. Written as DNA, the CDR3 is TGTGCCAGCAGCCCGGAGGCGTGGGGAGAGAACTATGGCTACACCTTC. Residues: CASSPEAWGENYGYTF.

The chain has TRBV7-4 and TRBJ2-7; D gene unclear. The V end lost 1 base, the J end lost 4 bases, and 5 bases lay between the germline ends. The germline V gene encodes CDR1 SGHVT and CDR2 SQSDAQ. The length of the CDR3 is 12 residues. CDR3: CASSLEAYEQYF. The CDR3 DNA sequence: TGTGCCAGCAGCTTAGAGGCATACGAGCAGTACTTC. Together with reference TRBV7-4 and TRBJ2-7, the CDR3 gives the full variable domain: GAGVSQSPRYKVAKRGRDVALRCDSISGHVTLYWYRQTLGQGSEVLTYSQSDAQRDKSGRPSGRFSAERPERSVSTLKIQRTEQGDSAVYLCASSLEAYEQYFGPGTRLTVT.

The J gene is TRBJ2-7, the V gene TRBV7-6, with D hard to call. This CDR3 has 14 residues. Germline assignment: CDR1 SGHVS and CDR2 FNYEAQ. The germline V and J ends were trimmed by 1 base and 0 bases, with 7 bases remaining between them. In DNA, the CDR3 is TGTGCCAGCAGCTTAGGTTCCCACTCCTACGAGCAGTACTTC. Its translation: CASSLGSHSYEQYF.

This chain links TRBV12-3 or TRBV12-4 with TRBJ1-3; D not resolved. Trimming stripped 2 bases from V and 4 bases from J, with 9 bases between. This CDR3 spans 14 amino acids. The CDR3 here is CASSLSGGGNTIYF. Written as DNA, the CDR3 is TGTGCCAGCAGTTTAAGTGGAGGAGGAAACACCATATATTTT.

The chain couples TRBV12-3 or TRBV12-4 to TRBJ2-2, with a weak D call TRBD1 (6 bases). The germline V and J ends were trimmed by 6 bases and 0 bases, with 11 bases remaining between them. CDR3 length: 15 amino acids. CDR3 DNA sequence: TGTGCCAGCAGCCCGGACAGTACGAACACCGGGGAGCTGTTTTTT. Its translation: CASSPDSTNTGELFF.